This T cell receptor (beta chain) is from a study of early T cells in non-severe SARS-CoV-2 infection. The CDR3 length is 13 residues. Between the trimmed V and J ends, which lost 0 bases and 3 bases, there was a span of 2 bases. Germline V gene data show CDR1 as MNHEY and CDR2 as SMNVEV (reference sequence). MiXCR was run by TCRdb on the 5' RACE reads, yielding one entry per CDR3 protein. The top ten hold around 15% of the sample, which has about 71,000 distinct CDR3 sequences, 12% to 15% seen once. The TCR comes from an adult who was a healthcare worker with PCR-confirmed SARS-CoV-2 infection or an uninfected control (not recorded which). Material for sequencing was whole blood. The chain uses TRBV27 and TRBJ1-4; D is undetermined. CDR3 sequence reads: CASSLSANEKLFF. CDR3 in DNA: TGTGCCAGCAGTTTATCCGCTAATGAAAAACTGTTTTTT.